These 25 T cell receptor beta chains were all obtained from the same sample, sequenced in a study of blood T cell repertoires in COVID-19. Repertoires were generated with immunoSEQ multiplex PCR, while TCRdb's copy carries only in-frame clones and drops some. The data show a few hundred thousand clones, 85% to 90% seen once. Sequencing used PBMCs or T cells enriched from blood (not recorded which). These receptors came from a young man who had recovered from COVID-19.

A word on this clone: Mismatch with germline at one junction end may stem from a read error. CDR3 protein: CASSDPRRAPPGEGPSSYEQYF. The CDR3 DNA reads TGTGCCAGCAGTGACCCACGGAGGGCCCCACCCGGGGAGGGTCCCAGCTCCTATGAGCAGTACTTC. The rearrangement joins TRBV6-4 to TRBJ2-7; TRBD2 matches 7 bases. The CDR3 is made up of 22 amino acids. The germline V gene has CDR1 MRHNA and CDR2 SNTAGT.

CDR3 residues: CASSFPSGRATDTQYF. In DNA form, the CDR3 reads TGTGCCAGCAGTTTTCCTAGCGGGAGGGCAACAGATACGCAGTATTTT. The chain combines TRBV28 with TRBJ2-3, with 12 bases that match TRBD2. CDR3 length: 16 amino acids. Germline loops: CDR1 MDHEN, CDR2 SYDVKM. The V gene end was trimmed by 3 bases and the J gene end by 3 bases; junction bases not matched to a gene: 4.

The rearrangement joins TRBV2 to TRBJ2-2, with a possible D match to TRBD1 (5 bases). The CDR3 covers 13 residues. Per the germline V gene, CDR1 is SNHLY and CDR2 is FYNNEI. V lost 7 bases and J 3 bases, leaving 9 bases between the germline ends. CDR3 amino acids: CASIPGHTGELFF. The CDR3 DNA reads as TGTGCCAGCATCCCAGGGCACACCGGGGAGCTGTTTTTT.

The chain carries TRBV5-6 and TRBJ2-1; possible D gene TRBD2, 6 bases. The germline V gene encodes CDR1 SGHDT and CDR2 YYEEEE. V lost 7 bases to trimming and J lost 7 bases, with 15 bases between them. This CDR3 is 13 amino acids long. The CDR3 reads CASVDQGGNEQFF. CDR3 DNA: TGTGCCAGCGTTGATCAGGGAGGAAATGAGCAGTTCTTC.

The chain couples TRBV6-4 to TRBJ1-4; TRBD1 agrees at 10 bases. Unmatched junction bases numbered 20, after V lost 2 bases and J lost 5 bases. The CDR3 runs to 21 residues. CDR1 MRHNA and CDR2 SNTAGT come from the germline V gene. The CDR3 bases are TGTGCCAGCAGTGACAACCGGGATCGCTTCGGGACAGGGGCCTTAAATGAAAAACTGTTTTTT. Its translation is CASSDNRDRFGTGALNEKLFF.

J is TRBJ2-1 and V is TRBV7-2; D might be TRBD2 (5 bases). The germline V gene has CDR1 SGHTA and CDR2 FQGNSA. The V end was cut by 1 base, the J end by 10 bases, with 11 bases between. This CDR3 has 13 amino acids. CDR3 region: CASSLVREEEQFF. CDR3 DNA: TGTGCCAGCAGCTTAGTTCGGGAAGAAGAGCAGTTCTTC.

The V and J genes are TRBV2 and TRBJ2-6, with 12 bases fitting TRBD1. Germline trimming cut 4 bases from V and 3 bases from J; bases unmatched to any gene: 13. Germline CDR1 reads SNHLY; CDR2 reads FYNNEI. The CDR3 sequence is 20 residues long. The CDR3 nucleotides read TGTGCCAGCAGTGGAGGTGGGACAGGGGGCTCAGCTGGTGGGGCCAACGTCCTGACTTTC. Amino acid sequence: CASSGGGTGGSAGGANVLTF.

CDR3 nucleotide sequence: TGTGCCAGCAGTTCGGGGGGCTTCTACGAGCAGTACTTC. Translated: CASSSGGFYEQYF. The genes are TRBV27 and TRBJ2-7; possible D gene TRBD2, 7 bases. CDR1 MNHEY and CDR2 SMNVEV come from the germline V gene (reference sequence). The ends were cut back, 4 bases at V and 3 bases at J, with 10 bases in the middle. This CDR3 comprises 13 residues.

The chain links TRBV7-2 to TRBJ2-7, with D possibly matching TRBD2 (5 bases). The CDR3 is made up of 14 amino acids. The ends were cut back, 5 bases at V and 3 bases at J, with 14 bases in the middle. Germline CDR1 and CDR2: SGHTA and FQGNSA. The CDR3 protein is CASSPLREFYEQYF. The CDR3 DNA sequence: TGTGCCAGCAGCCCTTTACGGGAATTCTACGAGCAGTACTTC.

The sample holds one count of this clone. V usage is TRBV9 and J usage is TRBJ1-1, with D hard to call. The length of the CDR3 is 16 residues. The V end lost 0 bases, the J end lost 0 bases, and 12 bases lay between the germline ends. Germline CDR1 reads SGDLS; CDR2 reads YYNGEE. CDR3: CASSVVPLNMNTEAFF. The CDR3 DNA sequence: TGTGCCAGCAGCGTAGTACCCCTCAACATGAACACTGAAGCTTTCTTT.

The genes are TRBV27 and TRBJ1-1; 8 bases map to TRBD1. CDR3 length: 13 amino acids. CDR1 MNHEY and CDR2 SMNVEV come from the germline V gene (reference sequence). Germline trimming cut 5 bases from V and 8 bases from J; bases unmatched to any gene: 7. This CDR3 reads CASSLRDRREAFF. In nucleotides, the CDR3 is TGTGCCAGCAGTCTCCGGGACAGGCGGGAAGCTTTCTTT.

The chain is built from TRBV4-1 and TRBJ2-1; the D is unclear. Germline values: CDR1 MGHRA, CDR2 YSYEKL. This CDR3 has 14 residues. Trimming took 0 bases from V and 6 from J, leaving 9 bases between them. The DNA for the CDR3 is TGCGCCAGCAGCCAAGAGCAGGCTGCCAATGAGCAGTTCTTC. It is translated as CASSQEQAANEQFF.

The chain is built from TRBV29-1 and TRBJ1-2; no firm D call. This CDR3 has 13 amino acids. V was shortened by 4 bases and J by 3 bases, with 12 bases between the two germline ends. Germline V gene lookup returns CDR1 SQVTM and CDR2 ANQGSEA. The CDR3 DNA is TGCAGCGTTGGCGGCAGTCCGGACTATGGCTACACCTTC. This translates into CSVGGSPDYGYTF.

The V call is TRBV7-2, the J call TRBJ2-3; the D gene is possibly TRBD1 (6 bases). CDR1 SGHTA and CDR2 FQGNSA come from the germline V gene. This CDR3 is 16 amino acids long. The V and J ends lost 3 bases and 3 bases respectively, with 16 bases between them. The DNA of the CDR3 is TGTGCCAGCAGCTTCGGAATCGACAGGAGAACAGATACGCAGTATTTT. The encoded protein is CASSFGIDRRTDTQYF.

The chain combines TRBV25-1 with TRBJ2-2, with TRBD1 identical over 9 bases. This CDR3 comprises 14 residues. J lost 4 bases, V lost 6 bases, and 3 bases had no gene match. Germline values: CDR1 MGHDK, CDR2 SYGVNS. CDR3 coding DNA: TGTGCCAGCAGGGGACAGGGAGGCACCGGGGAGCTGTTTTTT. Encoded protein: CASRGQGGTGELFF.

This sequence joins TRBV24-1 and TRBJ2-5; D is unclear. CDR3 length equals 13 residues. Trimming cost V 4 bases and J 1 base, with 6 bases left between them. The germline V gene encodes CDR1 KGHDR and CDR2 SFDVKD. CDR3 amino acids: CATSDGSQETQYF. The CDR3 DNA follows: TGTGCCACCAGTGACGGGTCCCAAGAGACCCAGTACTTC.

The gene calls are TRBV27 and TRBJ2-7; D possibly corresponds to TRBD1 (5 bases). V was trimmed by 4 bases and J by 1 base, leaving 14 bases between them. From germline, CDR1 is MNHEY and CDR2 SMNVEV (reference sequence). The CDR3 consists of 15 residues. The CDR3 loop reads CASSSPGRRSYEQYF. The CDR3 coding sequence is TGTGCCAGCAGTTCTCCAGGGCGAAGATCCTACGAGCAGTACTTC.

The chain uses TRBV12-3 or TRBV12-4 and TRBJ1-3; tentatively, D is TRBD1 (6 bases). Between the trimmed V and J ends, which lost 6 bases and 8 bases, there was a span of 14 bases. The CDR3 sequence is 13 residues long. CDR3 amino acids: CASRADRSDTIYF. As DNA, the CDR3 is TGTGCCAGCAGAGCAGACAGGTCGGACACCATATATTTT.

The chain combines TRBV9 with TRBJ2-3, with TRBD1 matching over 7 bases. CDR1 and CDR2 from the germline V gene are SGDLS and YYNGEE. J was trimmed by 2 bases and V by 4 bases; bases with no gene match: 13. The CDR3 covers 17 residues. CDR3 residues: CASSTGTEAILTDTQYF. Written as DNA, the CDR3 is TGTGCCAGCAGCACTGGGACAGAGGCCATTCTCACAGATACGCAGTATTTT.

The chain links TRBV5-5 to TRBJ2-7; maybe TRBD2 (6 bases). This CDR3 contains 15 residues. Per germline, CDR1 SGHKS and CDR2 YYEKEE (reference sequence). Trimming left V 0 bases short and J 3 bases short, with 13 bases between. CDR3 protein: CASSLVQGGFYEQYF. The CDR3 region has the DNA TGTGCCAGCAGCTTGGTGCAGGGAGGTTTCTACGAGCAGTACTTC.

V and J are TRBV27 and TRBJ1-5; TRBD1 might be the D (5 bases). CDR1 MNHEY and CDR2 SMNVEV come from the germline V gene (reference sequence). The V gene lost 5 bases and the J gene lost 6 bases, with 8 bases spanning the gap. This CDR3 is built from 12 residues. CDR3 DNA: TGTGCCAGCAGTCTGGGGGGTCAGCCCCAGCATTTT. As protein: CASSLGGQPQHF.

This clone appeared once. The rearrangement joins TRBV7-6 to TRBJ2-3; TRBD2 aligns across 9 bases. From germline, CDR1 is SGHVS and CDR2 FNYEAQ. The CDR3 contains 15 residues. J gave up 2 bases and V 1 base, and 1 base lay outside the gene matches. Here the CDR3 DNA reads TGTGCCAGCAGCTTAGGCGGGAGGGCCACAGATACGCAGTATTTT. Translation gives CASSLGGRATDTQYF.

The rearrangement links TRBV19 to TRBJ1-1, with TRBD1 as a possible D gene (5 bases). Trimming cost V 4 bases and J 7 bases, with 13 bases left between them. The CDR3 covers 13 residues. CDR1 LNHDA and CDR2 SQIVND come from the germline V gene (reference sequence). CDR3 bases: TGTGCCAGTAGTAATTCAGGGTGGTTTGAAGCTTTCTTT. Translation gives CASSNSGWFEAFF.

The chain joins TRBV2 to TRBJ1-3; D unresolved. Deletions cut 4 bases from V and 4 bases from J, with 8 bases between. The CDR3 covers 13 residues. Germline CDR1 is SNHLY and CDR2 is FYNNEI. CDR3 coding DNA: TGTGCCAGCAGTGGACCCGGGGGAAACACCATATATTTT. Residues: CASSGPGGNTIYF.

The V call is TRBV6-5, the J call TRBJ1-3; no clear D gene. The germline CDR1 and CDR2 sequences are MNHEY and SVGAGI. Trimming removed 2 bases at V and 2 bases at J, with 4 bases between. The CDR3 is 13 amino acids. CDR3 in DNA: TGTGCCAGCAGTTACACTACTGGAAACACCATATATTTT. Amino acids: CASSYTTGNTIYF.